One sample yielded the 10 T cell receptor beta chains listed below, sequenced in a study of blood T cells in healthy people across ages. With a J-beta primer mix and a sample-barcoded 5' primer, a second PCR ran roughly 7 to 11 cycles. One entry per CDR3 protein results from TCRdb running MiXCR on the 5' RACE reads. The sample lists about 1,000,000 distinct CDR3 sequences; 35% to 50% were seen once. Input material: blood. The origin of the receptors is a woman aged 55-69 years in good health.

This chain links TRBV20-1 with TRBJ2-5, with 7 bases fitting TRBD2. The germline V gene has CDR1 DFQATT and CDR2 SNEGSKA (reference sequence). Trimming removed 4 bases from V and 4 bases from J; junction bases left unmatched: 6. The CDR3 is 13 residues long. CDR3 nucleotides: TGCAGTGCTACCGGCCCGGGGGGAGAGACCCAGTACTTC. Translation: CSATGPGGETQYF.

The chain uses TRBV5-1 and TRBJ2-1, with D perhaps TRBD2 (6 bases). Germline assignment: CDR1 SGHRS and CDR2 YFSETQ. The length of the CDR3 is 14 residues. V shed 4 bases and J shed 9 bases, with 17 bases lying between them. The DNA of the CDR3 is TGCGCCAGCAGCGAGACTAGTCTGGTCAGTGAGCAGTTCTTC. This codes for CASSETSLVSEQFF.

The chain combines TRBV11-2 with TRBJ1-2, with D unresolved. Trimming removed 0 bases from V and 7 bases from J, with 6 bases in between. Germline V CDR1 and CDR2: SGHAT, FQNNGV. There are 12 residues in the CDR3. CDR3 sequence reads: CASSLEFIGYTF. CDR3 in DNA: TGTGCCAGCAGCTTAGAGTTTATTGGCTACACCTTC.

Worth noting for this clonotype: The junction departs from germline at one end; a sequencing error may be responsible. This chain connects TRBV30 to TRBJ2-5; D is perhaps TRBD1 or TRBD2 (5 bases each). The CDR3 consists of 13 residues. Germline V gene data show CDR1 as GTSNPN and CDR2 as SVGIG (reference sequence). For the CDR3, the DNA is TGTGCCTGGAGTTTAGGGGACCAAGGGACCCAGTACTTC. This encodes CAWSLGDQGTQYF.

Here the CDR3 reads CASGDSTGELFF. In nucleotides, the CDR3 is TGTGCCAGCGGGGATAGCACCGGGGAGCTGTTTTTT. The V call is TRBV3-1, the J call TRBJ2-2, with D unresolved. With 8 bases removed from V and 4 bases from J, the gap between germline ends came to 8 bases. Germline lookup yields CDR1 LGHDT and CDR2 YNNKEL (reference sequence). This CDR3 is 12 amino acids long.

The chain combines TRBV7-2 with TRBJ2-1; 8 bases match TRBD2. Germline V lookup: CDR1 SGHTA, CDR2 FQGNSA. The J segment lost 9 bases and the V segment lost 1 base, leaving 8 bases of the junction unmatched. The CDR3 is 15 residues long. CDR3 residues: CASSLEGTSFSEQFF. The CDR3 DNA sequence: TGTGCCAGCAGCTTAGAGGGGACTAGTTTCAGTGAGCAGTTCTTC.

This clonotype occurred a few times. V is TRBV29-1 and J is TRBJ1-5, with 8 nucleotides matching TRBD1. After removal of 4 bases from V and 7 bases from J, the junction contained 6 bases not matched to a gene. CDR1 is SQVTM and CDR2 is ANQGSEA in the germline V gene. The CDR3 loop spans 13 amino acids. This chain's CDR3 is CSVAETGVQPQHF. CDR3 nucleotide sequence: TGCAGCGTTGCTGAGACAGGGGTCCAGCCCCAGCATTTT.

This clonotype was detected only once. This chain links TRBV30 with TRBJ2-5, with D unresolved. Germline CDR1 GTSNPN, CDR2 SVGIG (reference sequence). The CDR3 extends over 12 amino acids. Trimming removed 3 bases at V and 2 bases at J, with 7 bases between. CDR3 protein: CAWRVQQETQYF. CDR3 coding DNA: TGTGCCTGGAGGGTACAGCAAGAGACCCAGTACTTC. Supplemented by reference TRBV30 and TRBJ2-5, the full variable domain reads SQTIHQWPATLVQPVGSPLSLECTVEGTSNPNLYWYRQAAGRGLQLLFYSVGIGQISSEVPQNLSASRPQDRQFILSSKKLLLSDSGFYLCAWRVQQETQYFGPGTRLLVL.

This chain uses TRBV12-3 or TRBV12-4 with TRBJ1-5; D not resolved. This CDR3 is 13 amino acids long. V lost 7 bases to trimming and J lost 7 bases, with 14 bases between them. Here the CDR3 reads CASTGALGQPQHF. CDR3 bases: TGTGCCAGCACGGGTGCCCTGGGACAGCCCCAGCATTTT.

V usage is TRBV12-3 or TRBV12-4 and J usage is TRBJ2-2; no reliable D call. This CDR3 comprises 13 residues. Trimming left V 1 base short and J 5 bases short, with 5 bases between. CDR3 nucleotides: TGTGCCAGCAGTTTAGGTCAAACCGGGGAGCTGTTTTTT. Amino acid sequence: CASSLGQTGELFF.